The 24 T cell receptor beta chains below were found in one sample sequenced in a study of TIL therapy for anti-PD-1-resistant metastatic lung cancer. This was the immunoSEQ v3 assay. Using immunoSEQ multiplex PCR, the repertoire was profiled, and TCRdb retains in-frame clones only, with some absent. The repertoire includes 36,000 or so clones, around 79% of them detected once, and about 6% sits in the top ten. Time point meaning: pre-treatment sample, taken before nivolumab and TIL therapy. The sample was blood, taken at baseline. Source of these receptors: a person aged 25 to 80 with non-small cell lung cancer.

The J gene is TRBJ2-1, the V gene TRBV18; a weak D match, TRBD2 (5 bases). V lost 5 bases, J lost 9 bases, and 14 bases lay in between. This CDR3 is built from 13 residues. Germline CDR1 KGHSH, CDR2 LQKENI. As DNA, the CDR3 is TGTGCCAGCTCAGCCCTAGCCGATGCTGAGCAGTTCTTC. The encoded protein is CASSALADAEQFF.

J is TRBJ1-1 and V is TRBV5-4; 7 bases line up with TRBD1. After removal of 0 bases from V and 3 bases from J, the junction contained 5 bases not matched to a gene. Germline V gene data show CDR1 as SGHNT and CDR2 as YYREEE (reference sequence). The CDR3 loop spans 15 amino acids. As DNA, the CDR3 is TGTGCCAGCAGCTTGGGTCAGGGGGACTACACTGAAGCTTTCTTT. It specifies CASSLGQGDYTEAFF. Full variable domain (missing parts from reference TRBV5-4 and TRBJ1-1): ETGVTQSPTHLIKTRGQQVTLRCSSQSGHNTVSWYQQALGQGPQFIFQYYREEENGRGNFPPRFSGLQFPNYSSELNVNALELDDSALYLCASSLGQGDYTEAFFGQGTRLTVV.

The V gene is TRBV30, the J gene TRBJ2-7; D unclear. The germline V gene has CDR1 GTSNPN and CDR2 SVGIG (reference sequence). V gave up 3 bases and J gave up 7 bases, with 13 bases separating them. The CDR3 length is 12 residues. The CDR3 DNA reads as TGTGCCTGGAGCCCCGGACCGCCGGAGCAGTACTTC. This encodes CAWSPGPPEQYF.

The J gene is TRBJ1-5, the V gene TRBV7-2; TRBD1 might be the D (5 bases). The CDR3 extends over 15 amino acids. CDR1 is SGHTA and CDR2 is FQGNSA in the germline V gene. The V end was cut by 4 bases, the J end by 11 bases, with 21 bases between. This CDR3 reads CASSSSGGGIMAQHF. In DNA form, the CDR3 reads TGTGCCAGCAGCTCCTCGGGCGGGGGAATCATGGCCCAGCATTTT.

In its sample, this clone is medium-sized (0.01 to 0.1%). The chain employs TRBV4-1 and TRBJ1-5, with D uncertain. Germline assignment: CDR1 MGHRA and CDR2 YSYEKL. The CDR3 covers 14 residues. Trimming left V 2 bases short and J 5 bases short, with 10 bases between. The CDR3 loop is CASSQSDRDQPQHF. The CDR3 bases are TGCGCCAGCAGCCAATCGGATAGGGATCAGCCCCAGCATTTT.

This sequence joins TRBV11-2 and TRBJ2-1, with TRBD1 identical over 9 bases. Looked up from germline, CDR1 is SGHAT and CDR2 is FQNNGV. The CDR3 runs to 13 residues. Trimming at V came to 6 bases and at J to 15 bases, leaving 12 bases not matched to a gene. CDR3 amino acids: CASRTRDRVLLFF. The CDR3 nucleotides read TGTGCCAGCAGGACGCGGGACAGGGTCCTCCTGTTCTTC. Variable domain in full (rest from reference TRBV11-2 and TRBJ2-1): EAGVAQSPRYKIIEKRQSVAFWCNPISGHATLYWYQQILGQGPKLLIQFQNNGVVDDSQLPKDRFSAERLKGVDSTLKIQPAKLEDSAVYLCASRTRDRVLLFFGPGTRLTVL.

V usage is TRBV9 and J usage is TRBJ2-1; 11 positions match TRBD2. The CDR3 length is 16 residues. Germline V CDR1 and CDR2: SGDLS, YYNGEE. With V trimmed by 0 bases and J by 4 bases, 3 bases remained unmatched. The CDR3 DNA reads as TGTGCCAGCAGCGTAGCGGGGACTAGCGGATACAATGAGCAGTTCTTC. Translating it yields CASSVAGTSGYNEQFF.

J is TRBJ1-1 and V is TRBV5-1, with D possibly matching TRBD1 (6 bases). The CDR3 has 14 amino acids. Trimming shortened V by 0 bases and J by 1 base, and 7 bases separated the two germline ends. The germline V gene has CDR1 SGHRS and CDR2 YFSETQ. The DNA of the CDR3 is TGCGCCAGCAGCTTGGGAGGGGGGAACACTGAAGCTTTCTTT. Translation gives CASSLGGGNTEAFF.

This clone was recorded a few times. This chain links TRBV6-5 with TRBJ1-5; D call uncertain. The CDR3 is 14 amino acids. Germline V lookup: CDR1 MNHEY, CDR2 SVGAGI. V dropped 6 bases and J dropped 4 bases, with 13 bases sitting between them. CDR3 in DNA: TGTGCCAGCAGGGGCGCGGGGAAGAATCAGCCCCAGCATTTT. Its protein product is CASRGAGKNQPQHF.

This clone was found a few times. The rearrangement links TRBV28 to TRBJ1-1; D remains unclear. V was clipped by 4 bases and J by 3 bases, with 12 bases between them. Looked up from germline, CDR1 is MDHEN and CDR2 is SYDVKM. This CDR3 region has 14 residues. The CDR3 bases are TGTGCCAGCAGTTCCCCGACATGGTACACTGAAGCTTTCTTT. This codes for CASSSPTWYTEAFF.

This sequence joins TRBV6-5 and TRBJ1-5; D not resolved. V lost 4 bases and J lost 5, with 9 bases in between. Germline V CDR1 and CDR2: MNHEY, SVGAGI. This CDR3 is 13 amino acids long. CDR3 amino acids: CASSLVRDQPQHF. The CDR3 bases are TGTGCCAGCAGTTTGGTGAGGGATCAGCCCCAGCATTTT.

The chain joins TRBV4-1 to TRBJ2-1; 12 bases agree with TRBD1. Germline trimming cut 2 bases from V and 4 bases from J; bases unmatched to any gene: 9. The CDR3 consists of 18 residues. Germline V gives CDR1 MGHRA, CDR2 YSYEKL. This CDR3 reads CASSQSARDRGPYNEQFF. CDR3 nucleotide sequence: TGCGCCAGCAGCCAATCCGCCCGGGACAGGGGGCCTTACAATGAGCAGTTCTTC.

Concerning this clone itself: One junction end does not reproduce the germline sequence, and a read error may be involved. The chain is built from TRBV19 and TRBJ1-2, with D perhaps TRBD1 (6 bases). The CDR3 loop spans 11 amino acids. Germline V gives CDR1 LNHDA, CDR2 SQIVND (reference sequence). DNA of the CDR3: TGTGCCAGTAGTATGGGGGGCAGCGATCTCTTC. It codes for CASSMGGSDLF.

This clone was found a few times. CDR3 sequence (DNA): TGTGCCAGCAGCGTAAATTCCGGGCCTGGAGCTAACTATGGCTACACCTTC. It encodes CASSVNSGPGANYGYTF. This chain uses TRBV9 with TRBJ1-2; D remains unclear. With 1 base removed from V and 0 bases from J, the gap between germline ends came to 16 bases. The CDR3 contains 17 residues. Germline-derived CDR1 and CDR2 are SGDLS and YYNGEE.

This chain links TRBV7-9 with TRBJ1-1, with TRBD1 as a possible D gene (6 bases). The germline V gene has CDR1 SEHNR and CDR2 FQNEAQ (reference sequence). The CDR3 is made up of 17 amino acids. The V end lost 4 bases, the J end lost 0 bases, and 18 bases lay between the germline ends. In nucleotides, the CDR3 is TGTGCCAGCAGCTCCCCCCCAGCACACAGGGTGAACACTGAAGCTTTCTTT. This translates into CASSSPPAHRVNTEAFF.

J is TRBJ2-7 and V is TRBV9; D is undetermined. The CDR3 consists of 12 residues. V was pared by 5 bases and J by 1 base, with 7 bases between. The V gene's germline CDR1 is SGDLS and CDR2 YYNGEE. DNA of the CDR3: TGTGCCAGCAGTGGGGAATCCTACGAGCAGTACTTC. Its translation is CASSGESYEQYF. The full variable domain, rest sourced from reference TRBV9 and TRBJ2-7, is DSGVTQTPKHLITATGQRVTLRCSPRSGDLSVYWYQQSLDQGLQFLIQYYNGEERAKGNILERFSAQQFPDLHSELNLSSLELGDSALYFCASSGESYEQYFGPGTRLTVT.

The chain has TRBV5-1 and TRBJ1-2, with D hard to call. Trimming took 2 bases from V and 0 from J, leaving 5 bases between them. Germline CDR1 and CDR2: SGHRS and YFSETQ. The CDR3 length is 13 residues. The chain's CDR3 is CASSLIANYGYTF. CDR3 sequence (DNA): TGCGCCAGCAGCTTAATAGCTAACTATGGCTACACCTTC.

The count of this clone is one. The V call is TRBV7-2, the J call TRBJ1-2; TRBD1 aligns across 8 bases. Germline lookup yields CDR1 SGHTA and CDR2 FQGNSA. The CDR3 covers 14 residues. V lost 5 bases and J lost 3; bases outside the gene matches: 5. The CDR3 nucleotides read TGTGCCAGCAGCCCTGCGACAGGGGACTATGGCTACACCTTC. As protein: CASSPATGDYGYTF.

This clone is a singleton in its sample. The chain links TRBV5-6 to TRBJ2-3; D call uncertain. Trimming removed 3 bases from V and 4 bases from J, with 12 bases in between. This CDR3 region has 14 residues. CDR1 and CDR2 (germline): SGHDT, YYEEEE. CDR3 loop: CASSSLAEADTQYF. CDR3 bases: TGTGCCAGCAGCTCTTTAGCTGAGGCAGATACGCAGTATTTT.

This clone was seen a handful of times. The gene calls are TRBV6-6 and TRBJ1-1, with D unclear. The CDR3 totals 10 residues. The germline V and J ends were trimmed by 8 bases and 5 bases, with 6 bases remaining between them. CDR1 and CDR2 from the germline V gene are MNHNY and SVGAGI (reference sequence). The CDR3 DNA reads TGTGCCAGCGCGATAACTGAAGCTTTCTTT. As protein: CASAITEAFF.

The chain couples TRBV4-1 to TRBJ1-1; D perhaps matches TRBD1 (6 bases). Trimming cost V 2 bases and J 10 bases, with 14 bases left between them. The CDR3 sequence is 13 residues long. Germline V gene lookup returns CDR1 MGHRA and CDR2 YSYEKL. The CDR3 sequence is CASSQPQGIVAFF. CDR3 DNA: TGCGCCAGCAGCCAACCCCAGGGGATCGTAGCTTTCTTT.

J is TRBJ1-1 and V is TRBV21-1; the D segment call TRBD1 is taken from the table without a DNA check. TRBV21-1 corresponds to a pseudogene. This CDR3 is 14 amino acids long. CDR3 sequence reads: CASRDPTENTEAFF. In DNA, the CDR3 is TGTGCCAGCAGAGACCCGACAGAGAACACTGAAGCTTTCTTT.

This sequence joins TRBV19 and TRBJ1-2; D is perhaps TRBD1 (5 bases). CDR1 and CDR2 from the germline V gene are LNHDA and SQIVND (reference sequence). The CDR3 is 13 residues long. V was cut by 6 bases and J by 2 bases, with 10 bases left in between. The CDR3, as DNA: TGTGCCAGTAGGGTCGGGGCCAACTATGGCTACACCTTC. Its translation is CASRVGANYGYTF.

This clone was counted a few times. This chain joins TRBV6-5 and TRBJ2-7; D unresolved. Trimming removed 0 bases at V and 6 bases at J, with 18 bases between. CDR1 MNHEY and CDR2 SVGAGI come from the germline V gene. The CDR3 consists of 16 residues. CDR3 nucleotide sequence: TGTGCCAGCAGTTACTCGAAAGTTGGGAAGTCCGGCGAGCAGTACTTC. Protein: CASSYSKVGKSGEQYF.